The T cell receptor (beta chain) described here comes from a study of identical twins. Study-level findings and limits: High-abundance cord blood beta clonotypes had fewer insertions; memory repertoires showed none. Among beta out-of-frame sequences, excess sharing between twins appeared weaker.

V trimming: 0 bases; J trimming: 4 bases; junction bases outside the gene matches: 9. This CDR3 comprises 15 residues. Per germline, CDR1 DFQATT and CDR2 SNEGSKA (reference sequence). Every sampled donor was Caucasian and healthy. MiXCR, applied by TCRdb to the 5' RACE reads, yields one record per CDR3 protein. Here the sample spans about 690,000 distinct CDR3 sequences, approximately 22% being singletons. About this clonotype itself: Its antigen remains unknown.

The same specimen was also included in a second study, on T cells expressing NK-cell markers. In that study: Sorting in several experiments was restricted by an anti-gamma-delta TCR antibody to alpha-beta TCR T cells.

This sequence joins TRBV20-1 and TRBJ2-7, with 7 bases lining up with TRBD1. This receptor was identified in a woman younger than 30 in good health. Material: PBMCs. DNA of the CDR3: TGCAGTGCTAGAGATCCACAGGGGATGTGGTACGAGCAGTACTTC. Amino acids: CSARDPQGMWYEQYF.